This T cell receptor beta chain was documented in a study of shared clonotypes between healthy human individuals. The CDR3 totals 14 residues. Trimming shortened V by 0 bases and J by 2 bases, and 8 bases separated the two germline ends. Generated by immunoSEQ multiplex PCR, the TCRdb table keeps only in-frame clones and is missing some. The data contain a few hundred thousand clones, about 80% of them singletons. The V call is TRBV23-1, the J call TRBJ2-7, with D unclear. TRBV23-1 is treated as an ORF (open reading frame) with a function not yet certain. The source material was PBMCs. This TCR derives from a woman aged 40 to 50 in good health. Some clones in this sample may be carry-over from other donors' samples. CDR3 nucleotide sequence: TGCGCCAGCAGTCAATCGTGCTTAGCCTACGAGCAGTACTTC. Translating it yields CASSQSCLAYEQYF.